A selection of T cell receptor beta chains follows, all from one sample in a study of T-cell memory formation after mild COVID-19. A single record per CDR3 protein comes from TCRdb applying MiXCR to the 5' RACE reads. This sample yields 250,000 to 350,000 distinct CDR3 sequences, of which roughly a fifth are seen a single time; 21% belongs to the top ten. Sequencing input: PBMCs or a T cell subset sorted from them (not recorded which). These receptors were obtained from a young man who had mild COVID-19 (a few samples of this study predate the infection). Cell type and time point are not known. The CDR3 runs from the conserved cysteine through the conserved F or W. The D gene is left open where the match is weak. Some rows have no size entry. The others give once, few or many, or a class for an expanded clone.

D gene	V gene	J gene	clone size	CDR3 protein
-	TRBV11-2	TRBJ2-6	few	CASSHTSPRNVLTF
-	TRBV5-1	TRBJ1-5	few	CASRSLRRQRNQPQHF
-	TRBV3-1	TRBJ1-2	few	CASSHWDPTSGYTF
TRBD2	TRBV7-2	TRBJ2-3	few	CASSPRGGPGRDTQYF
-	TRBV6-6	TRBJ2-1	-	CASSYAAGYNEQFF
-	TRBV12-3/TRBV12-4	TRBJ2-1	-	CASTWYNEQFF
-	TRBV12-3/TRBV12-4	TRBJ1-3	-	CASSETWTENTIYF
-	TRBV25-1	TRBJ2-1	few	CASSARASNEQFF
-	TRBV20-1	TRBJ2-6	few	CSARVGRASSGANVLTF
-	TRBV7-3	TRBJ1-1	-	CASTLRAVNTEAFF
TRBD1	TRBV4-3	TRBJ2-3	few	CASSRDRGRTDTQYF
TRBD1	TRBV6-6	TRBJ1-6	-	CASRRDRRVSPLHF
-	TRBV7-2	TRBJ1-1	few	CASSSRTGGNTEAFF
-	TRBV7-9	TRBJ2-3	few	CASSYTTGMTDTQYF
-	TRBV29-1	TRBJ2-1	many	CSVLESSYNEQFF
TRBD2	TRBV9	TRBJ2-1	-	CASSVGASGGGEQFF
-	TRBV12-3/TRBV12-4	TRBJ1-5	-	CASSFLATGSGNQPQHF
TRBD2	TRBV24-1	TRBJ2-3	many	CATSDSPGLADTDTQYF
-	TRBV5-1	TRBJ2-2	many	CASSSEGSDTGELFF
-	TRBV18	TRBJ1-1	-	CASSPPGSRRNTEAFF
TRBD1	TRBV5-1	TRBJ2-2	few	CASSYGQGEHGELFF
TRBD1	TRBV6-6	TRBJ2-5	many	CASRPTGMEGETQYF
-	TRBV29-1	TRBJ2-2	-	CSVEWENTGELFF
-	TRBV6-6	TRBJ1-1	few	CASSQQGWAEAFF
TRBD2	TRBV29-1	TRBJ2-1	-	CSVTGLAGGPSYNEQFF
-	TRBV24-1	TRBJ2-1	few	CATSEYNEQFF
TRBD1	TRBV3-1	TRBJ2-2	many	CATQGAGGELFF
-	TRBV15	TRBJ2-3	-	CATSRDLVSTDTQYF
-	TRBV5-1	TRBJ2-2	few	CASSLGRWNTGELFF
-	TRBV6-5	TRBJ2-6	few	CASGTYSSGANVLTF
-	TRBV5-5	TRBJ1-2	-	CASSPSPGRYGYTF
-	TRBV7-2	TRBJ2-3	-	CASTIGADTQYF
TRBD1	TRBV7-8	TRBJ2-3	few	CASSLQGNTQYF
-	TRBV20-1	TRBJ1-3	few	CSAHGSGNTIYF
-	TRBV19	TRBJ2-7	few	CASSIQGNEQYF
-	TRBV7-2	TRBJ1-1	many	CASSFRRNTEAFF
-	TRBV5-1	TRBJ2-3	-	CASSSNSLLTDTQYF
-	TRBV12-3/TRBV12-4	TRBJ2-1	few	CASSWAEYNEQFF
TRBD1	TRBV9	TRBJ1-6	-	CASSPRGTGDSPLHF
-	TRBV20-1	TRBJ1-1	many	CSAPTPGSNTEAFF
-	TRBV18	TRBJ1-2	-	CASSSGENYGYTF
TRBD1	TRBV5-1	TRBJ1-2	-	CASSLPAGGRGYTF
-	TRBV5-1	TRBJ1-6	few	CASSFNWLSPLHF
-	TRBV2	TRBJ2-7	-	CASSGERSLRDEQYF
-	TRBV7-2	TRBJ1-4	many	CASSFKPGQEEKLFF
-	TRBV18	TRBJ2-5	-	CASSPLAREETQYF